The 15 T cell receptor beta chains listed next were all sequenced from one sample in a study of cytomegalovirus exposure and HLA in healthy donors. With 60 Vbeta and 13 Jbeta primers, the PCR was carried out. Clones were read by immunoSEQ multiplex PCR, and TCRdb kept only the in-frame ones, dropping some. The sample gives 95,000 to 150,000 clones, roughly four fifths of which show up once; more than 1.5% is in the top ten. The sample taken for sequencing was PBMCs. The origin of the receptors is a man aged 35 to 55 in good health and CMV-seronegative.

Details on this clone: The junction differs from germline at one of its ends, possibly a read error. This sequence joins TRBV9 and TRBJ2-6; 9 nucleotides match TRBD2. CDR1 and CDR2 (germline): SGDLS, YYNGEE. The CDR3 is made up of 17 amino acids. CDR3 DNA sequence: TGTGCCAGCAGCGTAGATGAGCGGGGGGCTGGGGCCAACGGCCTGACTTTC. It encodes CASSVDERGAGANGLTF.

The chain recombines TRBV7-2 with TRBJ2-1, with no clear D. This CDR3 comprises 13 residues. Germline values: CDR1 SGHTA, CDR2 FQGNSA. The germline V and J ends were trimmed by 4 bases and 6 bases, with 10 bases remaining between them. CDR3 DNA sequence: TGTGCCAGCAGCTCCTTTACGGGCAATGAGCAGTTCTTC. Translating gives CASSSFTGNEQFF. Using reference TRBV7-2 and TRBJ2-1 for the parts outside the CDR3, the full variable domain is GAGVSQSPSNKVTEKGKDVELRCDPISGHTALYWYRQSLGQGLEFLIYFQGNSAPDKSGLPSDRFSAERTGGSVSTLTIQRTQQEDSAVYLCASSSFTGNEQFFGPGTRLTVL.

The CDR3 sequence is CSARDTFNEQFF. The CDR3 nucleotides are TGCAGCGCCCGGGACACTTTCAATGAGCAGTTCTTC. The gene calls are TRBV29-1 and TRBJ2-1; D possibly corresponds to TRBD1 (6 bases). Germline lookup yields CDR1 SQVTM and CDR2 ANQGSEA. The germline V and J ends were trimmed by 7 bases and 6 bases, with 13 bases remaining between them. The length of the CDR3 is 12 residues.

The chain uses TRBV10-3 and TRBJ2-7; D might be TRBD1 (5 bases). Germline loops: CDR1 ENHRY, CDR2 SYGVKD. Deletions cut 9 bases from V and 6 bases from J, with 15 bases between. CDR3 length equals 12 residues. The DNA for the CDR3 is TGTGCCATTACGGCAGGGCAGACCGAGCAGTACTTC. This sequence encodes CAITAGQTEQYF.

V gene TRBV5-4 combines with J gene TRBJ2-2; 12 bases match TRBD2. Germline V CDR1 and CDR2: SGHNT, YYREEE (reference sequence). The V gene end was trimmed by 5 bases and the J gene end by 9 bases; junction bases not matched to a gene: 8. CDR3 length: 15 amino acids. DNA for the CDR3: TGTGCCAGCAGACTAGCGGGAGGCCCCCCCCGGGAGCTGTTTTTT. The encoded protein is CASRLAGGPPRELFF.

The CDR3 reads CASSARDRDPRNTEAFF. The CDR3 bases are TGTGCCAGCAGCGCCCGGGACAGGGACCCCAGGAACACTGAAGCTTTCTTT. The gene calls are TRBV5-4 and TRBJ1-1, with TRBD1 matching 9 bases. J was trimmed by 1 base and V by 4 bases; bases with no gene match: 11. The CDR3 contains 17 residues. The germline gives CDR1 SGHNT, CDR2 YYREEE (reference sequence).

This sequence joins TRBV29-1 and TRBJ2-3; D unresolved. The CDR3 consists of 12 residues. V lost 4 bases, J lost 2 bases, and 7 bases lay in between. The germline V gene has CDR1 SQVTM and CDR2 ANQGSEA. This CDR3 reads CSVALLTDTQYF. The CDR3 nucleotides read TGCAGCGTTGCCCTCCTCACAGATACGCAGTATTTT.

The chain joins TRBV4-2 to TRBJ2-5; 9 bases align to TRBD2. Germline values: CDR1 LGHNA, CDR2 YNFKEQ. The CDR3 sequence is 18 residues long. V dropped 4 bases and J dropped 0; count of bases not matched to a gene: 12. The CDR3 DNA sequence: TGTGCCAGCAGCCCCGAGGGGACTAGCCAACGTTACCAAGAGACCCAGTACTTC. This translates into CASSPEGTSQRYQETQYF.

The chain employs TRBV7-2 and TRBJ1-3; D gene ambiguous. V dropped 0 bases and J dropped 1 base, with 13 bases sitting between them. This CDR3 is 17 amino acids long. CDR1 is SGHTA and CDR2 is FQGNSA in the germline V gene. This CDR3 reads CASSLAGGRLSGNTIYF. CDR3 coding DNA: TGTGCCAGCAGCTTAGCGGGAGGGAGGCTTTCTGGAAACACCATATATTTT.

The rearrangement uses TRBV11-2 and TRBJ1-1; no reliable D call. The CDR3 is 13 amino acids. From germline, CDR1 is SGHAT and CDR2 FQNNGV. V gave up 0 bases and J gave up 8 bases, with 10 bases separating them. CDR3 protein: CASSLDWAGEAFF. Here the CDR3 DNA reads TGTGCCAGCAGCTTAGACTGGGCAGGCGAAGCTTTCTTT.

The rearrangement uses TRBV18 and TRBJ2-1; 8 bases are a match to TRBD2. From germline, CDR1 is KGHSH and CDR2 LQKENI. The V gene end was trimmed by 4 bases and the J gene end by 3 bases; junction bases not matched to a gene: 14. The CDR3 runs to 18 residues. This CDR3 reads CASSLNRGGRIYYNEQFF. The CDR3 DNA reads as TGTGCCAGCTCACTAAATCGGGGCGGGAGGATTTACTACAATGAGCAGTTCTTC. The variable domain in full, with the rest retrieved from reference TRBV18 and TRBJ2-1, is NAGVMQNPRHLVRRRGQEARLRCSPMKGHSHVYWYRQLPEEGLKFMVYLQKENIIDESGMPKERFSAEFPKEGPSILRIQQVVRGDSAAYFCASSLNRGGRIYYNEQFFGPGTRLTVL.

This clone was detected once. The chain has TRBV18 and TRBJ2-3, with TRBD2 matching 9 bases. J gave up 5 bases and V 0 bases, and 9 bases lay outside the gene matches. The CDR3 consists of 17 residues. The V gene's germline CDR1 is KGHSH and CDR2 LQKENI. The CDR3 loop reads CASSPPSGGRARDTQYF. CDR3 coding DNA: TGTGCCAGCTCACCACCGTCCGGCGGGAGGGCCAGAGATACGCAGTATTTT.

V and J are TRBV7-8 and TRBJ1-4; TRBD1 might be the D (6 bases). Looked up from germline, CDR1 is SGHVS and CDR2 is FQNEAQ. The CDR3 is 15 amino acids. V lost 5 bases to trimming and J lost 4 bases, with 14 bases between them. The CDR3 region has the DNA TGTGCCAGCAGCCTTTCGGGACAACTTAATGAAAAACTGTTTTTT. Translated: CASSLSGQLNEKLFF.

The chain's CDR3 is CASSQDVLAGGIYEQYF. CDR3 DNA: TGTGCCAGCAGCCAAGATGTGCTAGCGGGAGGAATCTACGAGCAGTACTTC. The chain employs TRBV4-2 and TRBJ2-5; the match to TRBD2 covers 11 bases. The J call is in doubt because the DNA end fits TRBJ2-7 better. Germline lookup yields CDR1 LGHNA and CDR2 YNFKEQ. The CDR3 runs 17 residues.

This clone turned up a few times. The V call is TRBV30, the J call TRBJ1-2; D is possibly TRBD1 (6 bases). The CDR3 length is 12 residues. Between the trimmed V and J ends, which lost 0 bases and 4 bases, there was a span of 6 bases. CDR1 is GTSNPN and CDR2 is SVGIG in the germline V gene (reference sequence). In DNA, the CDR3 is TGTGCCTGGAGTGTAGGGGGCTATGGCTACACCTTC. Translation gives CAWSVGGYGYTF.